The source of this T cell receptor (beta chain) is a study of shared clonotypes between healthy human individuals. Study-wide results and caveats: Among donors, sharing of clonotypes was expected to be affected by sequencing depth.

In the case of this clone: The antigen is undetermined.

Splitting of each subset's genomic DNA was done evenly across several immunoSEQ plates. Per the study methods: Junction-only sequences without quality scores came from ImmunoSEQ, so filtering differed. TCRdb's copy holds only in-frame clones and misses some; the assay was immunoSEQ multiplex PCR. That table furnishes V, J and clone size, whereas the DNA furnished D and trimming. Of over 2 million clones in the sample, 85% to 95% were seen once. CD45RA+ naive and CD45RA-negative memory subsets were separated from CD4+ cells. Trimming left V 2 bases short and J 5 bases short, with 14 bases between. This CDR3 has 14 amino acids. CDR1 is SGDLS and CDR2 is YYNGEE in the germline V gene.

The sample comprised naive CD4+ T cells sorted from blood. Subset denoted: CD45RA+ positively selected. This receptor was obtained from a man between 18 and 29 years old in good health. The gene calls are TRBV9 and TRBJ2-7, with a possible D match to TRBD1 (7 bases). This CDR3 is CASSVDRRGNEQYF. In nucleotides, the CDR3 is TGTGCCAGCAGCGTGGACAGGCGGGGCAACGAGCAGTACTTC.